The T cell receptor (beta chain) described here comes from a study of cytomegalovirus exposure and HLA in healthy donors. Use of 60 Vbeta and 13 Jbeta primers characterized the PCR. The method was immunoSEQ multiplex PCR; TCRdb's version includes in-frame clones alone and lacks a portion of them. The repertoire has 150,000 to 200,000 clones, about 65% of them found once; the top ten carry roughly 4.4%. Whole-study results and caveats: Several of the most significant clusters were apparently associated with common viral pathogens in a later analysis. What TCR beta sequences reportedly achieved was accurate prediction of HLA-A and HLA-B alleles in most subjects. According to an earlier analysis, most TCR beta V segments yielded productive rearrangements about 87% or about 30% of the time.

Points on this clone: The antigen is undetermined.

Germline assignment: CDR1 SEHNR and CDR2 FQNEAQ (reference sequence). The CDR3 has 15 residues. Trimming shortened V by 3 bases and J by 1 base, and 9 bases separated the two germline ends. The TCR was taken from a woman younger than 30 in good health and CMV-seropositive. The rearrangement links TRBV7-9 to TRBJ2-2; maybe TRBD2 (5 bases). Sequenced: PBMCs. Here the CDR3 DNA reads TGTGCCAGCAGCTTTCTTCGGGAGAACACCGGGGAGCTGTTTTTT. It codes for CASSFLRENTGELFF.